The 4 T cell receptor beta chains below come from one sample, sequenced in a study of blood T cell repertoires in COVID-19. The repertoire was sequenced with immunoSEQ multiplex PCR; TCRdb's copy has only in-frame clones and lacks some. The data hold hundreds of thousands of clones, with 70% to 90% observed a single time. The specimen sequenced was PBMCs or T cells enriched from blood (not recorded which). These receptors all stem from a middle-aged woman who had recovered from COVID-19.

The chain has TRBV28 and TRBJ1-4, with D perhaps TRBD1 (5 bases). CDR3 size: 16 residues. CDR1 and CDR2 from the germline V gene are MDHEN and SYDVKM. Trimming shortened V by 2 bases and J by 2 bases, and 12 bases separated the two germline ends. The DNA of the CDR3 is TGTGCCAGCAGTTTAGAAGGGGCCGCCACTAATGAAAAACTGTTTTTT. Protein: CASSLEGAATNEKLFF.

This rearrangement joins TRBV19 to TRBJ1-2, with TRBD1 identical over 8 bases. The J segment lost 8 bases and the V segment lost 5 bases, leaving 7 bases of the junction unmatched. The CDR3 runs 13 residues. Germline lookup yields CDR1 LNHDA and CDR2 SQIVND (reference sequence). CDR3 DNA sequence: TGTGCCAGTAGTTTTACAGGGGGATCGGGCTACACCTTC. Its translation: CASSFTGGSGYTF.

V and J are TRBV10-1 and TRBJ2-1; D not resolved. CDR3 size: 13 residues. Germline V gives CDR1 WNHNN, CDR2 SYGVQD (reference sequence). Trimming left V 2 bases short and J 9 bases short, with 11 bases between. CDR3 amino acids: CASSENVVGEQFF. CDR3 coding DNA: TGCGCCAGCAGTGAGAACGTAGTTGGTGAGCAGTTCTTC.

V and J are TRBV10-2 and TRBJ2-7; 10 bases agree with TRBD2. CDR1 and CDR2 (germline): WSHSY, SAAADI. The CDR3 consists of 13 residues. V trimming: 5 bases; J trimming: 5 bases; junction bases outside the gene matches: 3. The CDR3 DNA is TGCGCCAGCAGTACAGGACTAGCGGACGAGCAGTACTTC. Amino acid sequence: CASSTGLADEQYF.